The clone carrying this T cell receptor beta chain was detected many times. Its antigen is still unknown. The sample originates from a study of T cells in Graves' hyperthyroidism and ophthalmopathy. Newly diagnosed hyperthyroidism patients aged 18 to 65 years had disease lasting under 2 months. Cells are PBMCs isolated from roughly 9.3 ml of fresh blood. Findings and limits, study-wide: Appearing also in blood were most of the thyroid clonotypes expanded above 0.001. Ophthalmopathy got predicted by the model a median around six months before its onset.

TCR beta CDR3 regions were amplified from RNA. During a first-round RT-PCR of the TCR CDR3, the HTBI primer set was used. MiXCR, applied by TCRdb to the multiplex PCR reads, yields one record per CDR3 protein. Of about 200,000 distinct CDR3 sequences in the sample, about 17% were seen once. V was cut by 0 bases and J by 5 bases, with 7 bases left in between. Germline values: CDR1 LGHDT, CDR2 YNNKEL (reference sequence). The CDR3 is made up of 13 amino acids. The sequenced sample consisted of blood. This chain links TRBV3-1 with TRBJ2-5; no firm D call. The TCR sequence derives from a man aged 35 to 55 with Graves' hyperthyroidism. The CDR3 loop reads CASSQDYTETQYF. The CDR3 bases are TGTGCCAGCAGCCAAGACTATACGGAGACCCAGTACTTC.